This T cell receptor (beta chain) was sequenced during a study of blood T cell repertoires in COVID-19. Study summary: There were acute and convalescent COVID-19 samples, and they came from the United States, Italy and Spain. Sources were T cells, B-cell-depleted T cells, or PBMCs; the material itself was cDNA or gDNA.

Germline V gives CDR1 SGHNT, CDR2 YENEEA. The V gene lost 5 bases and the J gene lost 5 bases, with 24 bases spanning the gap. The CDR3 is made up of 17 amino acids. Authors' processing steps: From reference gene primer amplification, estimates of nucleated cell counts were derived. Sequencing used immunoSEQ multiplex PCR; TCRdb keeps in-frame clones, though not all of them. V and J calls and clone size are given by that table; D and trimming were obtained from the DNA. The sample carries a few hundred thousand clones, approximately 85% recorded once. The chain recombines TRBV11-3 with TRBJ2-5; possibly TRBD1 for D (5 bases). Input material: peripheral blood. The sequence was obtained from a human donor in a cohort sampled during active COVID-19. The CDR3 nucleotides read TGTGCCAGCAGCCCAGGGATAGGCGGCAGGTCAGGGGAGACCCAGTACTTC. It codes for CASSPGIGGRSGETQYF.